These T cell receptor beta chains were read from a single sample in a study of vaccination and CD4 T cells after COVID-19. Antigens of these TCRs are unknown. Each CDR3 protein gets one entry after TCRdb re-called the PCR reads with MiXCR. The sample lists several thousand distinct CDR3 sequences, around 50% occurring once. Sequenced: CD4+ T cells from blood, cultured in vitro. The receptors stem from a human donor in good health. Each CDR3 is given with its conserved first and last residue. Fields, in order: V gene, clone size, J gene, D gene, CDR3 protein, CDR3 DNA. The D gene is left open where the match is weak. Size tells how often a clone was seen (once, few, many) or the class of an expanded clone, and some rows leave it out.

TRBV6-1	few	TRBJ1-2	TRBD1	CASRPPGQANYGYTF	TGTGCCAGCAGGCCTCCCGGACAGGCTAACTATGGCTACACCTTC
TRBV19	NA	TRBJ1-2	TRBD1	CASSIRTGKGSYTF	TGTGCCAGTAGTATCCGGACAGGGAAGGGTAGCTACACCTTC
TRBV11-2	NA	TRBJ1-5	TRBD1	CASSRTQGAGSNQPQHF	TGTGCCAGCAGCCGTACGCAGGGGGCGGGGAGCAATCAGCCCCAGCATTTT
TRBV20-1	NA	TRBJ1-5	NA	CSAETGSGQPQHF	TGCAGTGCGGAAACAGGGAGCGGTCAGCCCCAGCATTTT
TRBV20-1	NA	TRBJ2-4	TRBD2	CGAPGLAGGAKNIQYF	TGCGGGGCTCCGGGACTAGCGGGAGGGGCCAAAAACATTCAGTACTTC
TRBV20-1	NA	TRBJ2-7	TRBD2	CSARDTTLGGARYEQYF	TGCAGTGCTAGAGATACCACCCTCGGGGGGGCGAGGTACGAGCAGTACTTC
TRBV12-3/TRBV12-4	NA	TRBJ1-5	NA	CVSSFRGPDQPQHF	TGTGTCAGCAGTTTTCGAGGCCCGGATCAGCCCCAGCATTTT
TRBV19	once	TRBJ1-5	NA	CASSMVWTGNQPQHF	TGTGCCAGTAGTATGGTTTGGACAGGCAATCAGCCCCAGCATTTT
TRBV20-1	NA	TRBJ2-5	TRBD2	CSARRTSGTEETQYF	TGCAGTGCCAGGCGGACTAGCGGGACCGAAGAGACCCAGTACTTC
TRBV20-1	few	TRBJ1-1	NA	CSVPTPGASAEAFF	TGCAGTGTTCCGACCCCGGGGGCTTCGGCTGAAGCTTTCTTT
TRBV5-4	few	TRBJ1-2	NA	CASSFHNGGYTF	TGTGCCAGCAGCTTCCACAACGGGGGCTACACCTTC
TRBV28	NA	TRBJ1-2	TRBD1	CASSYEGARGYTF	TGTGCCAGCAGTTACGAGGGGGCGCGGGGCTACACCTTC
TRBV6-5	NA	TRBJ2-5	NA	CASSYGGVSGKETQYF	TGTGCCAGCAGTTACGGAGGTGTCAGTGGAAAAGAGACCCAGTACTTC
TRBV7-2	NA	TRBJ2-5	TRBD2	CASSLGVPGTSGRAWETQYF	TGTGCCAGCAGCTTAGGAGTTCCAGGGACTAGCGGGAGGGCTTGGGAGACCCAGTACTTC
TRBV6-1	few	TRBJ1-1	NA	CASSNEHVHQGAFF	TGTGCCAGCAGCAACGAACATGTTCACCAGGGAGCTTTCTTT
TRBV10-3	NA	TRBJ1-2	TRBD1	CAIRLTRTGGVYGYTF	TGTGCCATCAGGCTTACCCGGACAGGGGGCGTCTATGGCTACACCTTC
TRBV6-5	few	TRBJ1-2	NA	CASSSPKRADYGYTF	TGTGCCAGCAGTTCCCCAAAGAGAGCCGACTATGGCTACACCTTC
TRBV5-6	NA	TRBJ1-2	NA	CASSFGTSSTTGGYTF	TGTGCCAGCAGCTTCGGGACATCCAGCACTACGGGTGGCTACACCTTC
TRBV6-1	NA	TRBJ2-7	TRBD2	CASSPGLAGGPGYEQYF	TGTGCCAGCAGCCCAGGACTAGCGGGAGGGCCCGGCTACGAGCAGTACTTC
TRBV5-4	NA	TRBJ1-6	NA	CASSLGGSYNSPLHF	TGTGCCAGCAGCTTAGGAGGCTCCTATAATTCACCCCTCCACTTT
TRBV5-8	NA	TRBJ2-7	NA	CASSLGDVWKGSAYEQYF	TGTGCCAGCAGCTTGGGTGATGTTTGGAAGGGTAGTGCCTACGAGCAGTACTTC
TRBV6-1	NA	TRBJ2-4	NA	CASRDLGGAGSKNIQYF	TGTGCCAGCAGAGATTTGGGGGGCGCCGGATCCAAAAACATTCAGTACTTC
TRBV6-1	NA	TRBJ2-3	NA	CASSEAPGGVTDTQYF	TGTGCCAGCAGTGAAGCGCCAGGGGGGGTCACAGATACGCAGTATTTT
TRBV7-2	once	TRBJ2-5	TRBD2	CASSPPGGWETQYF	TGTGCCAGCAGCCCGCCGGGGGGATGGGAGACCCAGTACTTC
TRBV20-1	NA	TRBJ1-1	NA	CSARGGGTEAFF	TGCAGTGCTCGAGGGGGAGGCACTGAAGCTTTCTTT
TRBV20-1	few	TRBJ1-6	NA	CSARVAWGPNSPLHF	TGCAGTGCTCGTGTGGCTTGGGGGCCAAATTCACCCCTCCACTTT
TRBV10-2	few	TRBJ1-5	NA	CASSAQELQPQHF	TGCGCCAGCAGTGCACAGGAACTTCAGCCCCAGCATTTT
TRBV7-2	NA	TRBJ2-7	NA	CASSLALGGLYEQYF	TGTGCCAGCAGCTTAGCGCTGGGGGGTCTCTACGAGCAGTACTTC
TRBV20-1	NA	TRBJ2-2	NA	CSARPGKNTGELFF	TGCAGTGCCAGGCCCGGGAAGAACACCGGGGAGCTGTTTTTT
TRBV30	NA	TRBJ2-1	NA	CAWSVRGREQFF	TGTGCCTGGAGTGTACGGGGGCGGGAGCAGTTCTTC
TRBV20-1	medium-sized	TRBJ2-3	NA	CSARGGPDTDTQYF	TGCAGTGCTAGAGGAGGGCCCGACACAGATACGCAGTATTTT